The rows below give T cell receptor beta chains drawn from one sample of a study of blood T cells in healthy people across ages. TCRdb reprocessed the 5' RACE reads with MiXCR, giving one entry per CDR3 protein. The repertoire holds more than 550,000 distinct CDR3 sequences, with 20% to 25% as singletons. Source material: blood. Every receptor here comes from a man between 70 and 80 years old in good health. The CDR3 runs from the conserved cysteine through the conserved F or W. A D gene is named only where the DNA matches it firmly. The size field is filled for only some rows; it gives once, few, many or a size class.

V gene	J gene	D gene	clone size	CDR3 DNA	CDR3 protein
TRBV9	TRBJ2-3	.	.	TGTGCCAGCAGCGTAGGACCGAAGGGAGATACGCAGTATTTT	CASSVGPKGDTQYF
TRBV20-1	TRBJ2-1	TRBD2	few	TGCAGTGCTAGTACCGGGACTAGCGGGTACAATGAGCAGTTCTTC	CSASTGTSGYNEQFF
TRBV19	TRBJ2-3	TRBD2	few	TGTGCCAGTAGGAGAGCGGGGGGCCTTCAAAGCACAGATACGCAGTATTTT	CASRRAGGLQSTDTQYF
TRBV5-1	TRBJ1-1	.	few	TGCGCCAGCACTACACCACCCAGGACTGAAGCTTTCTTT	CASTTPPRTEAFF
TRBV18	TRBJ2-3	.	.	TGTGCCAGCTCACGGACTACCACAGATACGCAGTATTTT	CASSRTTTDTQYF
TRBV12-5	TRBJ1-1	.	.	TGTGCTAGTGGTCCCCCCTTGAACACTGAAGCTTTCTTT	CASGPPLNTEAFF
TRBV7-8	TRBJ1-2	TRBD1	.	TGTGCCAGCAGCCACCCTCGGACAGGGAACTATGGCTACACCTTC	CASSHPRTGNYGYTF
TRBV7-2	TRBJ2-5	.	once	TGTGCCAGCAGCTTAGTGGGGCCGGGATTAGGAGAGACCCAGTACTTC	CASSLVGPGLGETQYF
TRBV28	TRBJ2-7	.	few	TGTGCCAGCAGTTTACGGCAGGGGACCTACGAGCAGTACTTC	CASSLRQGTYEQYF
TRBV28	TRBJ2-5	.	few	TGTGCCAGCAGTTCGAAGGGGTCGGGCGAGACCCAGTACTTC	CASSSKGSGETQYF
TRBV21-1	TRBJ2-1	.	few	TGTGCCAGCAGCAAAAAGGTTAGACGGAACGCGCAGTTCTTC	CASSKKVRRNAQFF
TRBV20-1	TRBJ1-1	.	few	TGCAGTGCTGACCCGCGCGGTATTGACACTGAAGCTTTCTTT	CSADPRGIDTEAFF
TRBV7-8	TRBJ2-1	TRBD1	.	TGTGCCAGCAGCACAGGGGGCATGGACAATGAGCAGTTCTTC	CASSTGGMDNEQFF
TRBV20-1	TRBJ2-3	.	.	TGCAGTTCGGGACTCAGCACAGATACGCAGTATTTT	CSSGLSTDTQYF
TRBV7-2	TRBJ2-1	.	few	TGTGCCAGCAGCTTAACGACCCTAAACAATGAGCAGTTCTTC	CASSLTTLNNEQFF
TRBV7-9	TRBJ1-6	.	few	TGTGCCAGCAGCTTAGACACCGCCCCCCAAAATTCACCCCTCCACTTT	CASSLDTAPQNSPLHF
TRBV29-1	TRBJ2-3	TRBD2	.	TGCAGCGTAAAAGGTCTAGCGGGGGAGCCTAGCACAGATACGCAGTATTTT	CSVKGLAGEPSTDTQYF
TRBV24-1	TRBJ1-2	.	.	TGTGCCACCAGTGATCCCCGTAATAGAGGTGGCTACACCTTC	CATSDPRNRGGYTF
TRBV12-5	TRBJ2-1	.	few	TGTGCTAGTGGTCCGGGGATCGGAGAGGGACGGGAAGAGCAGTTCTTC	CASGPGIGEGREEQFF
TRBV5-1	TRBJ2-3	TRBD2	.	TGCGCCAGCAGCCAAAACCCGGGGGGGCCAACAGATACGCAGTATTTT	CASSQNPGGPTDTQYF
TRBV29-1	TRBJ2-7	.	.	TGCAGCGTTGAAGAAGGGGACTCCTACGAGCAGTACTTC	CSVEEGDSYEQYF
TRBV5-1	TRBJ2-5	.	.	TGCGCCAGCAGAGGGGCGGGGAAAGAGACCCAGTACTTC	CASRGAGKETQYF
TRBV4-1	TRBJ2-7	TRBD1	.	TGCGCCAGCAGCCATCCCGTGACAGGGTCTGGTTGGGACTACGAGCAGTACTTC	CASSHPVTGSGWDYEQYF
TRBV19	TRBJ1-2	TRBD1	few	TGTGCCACCGCGACGGGATTGGGACAGGGGGTGATTGGCGGCTATGGCTACACCTTC	CATATGLGQGVIGGYGYTF
TRBV20-1	TRBJ1-2	TRBD1	.	TGCAGTGCTAGTTTACAGGGGATCGTCGGCTACACCTTC	CSASLQGIVGYTF
TRBV20-1	TRBJ1-4	TRBD1	.	TGCAGTGCTCCCCAGGGGGGGACCTCTAATGAAAAACTGTTTTTT	CSAPQGGTSNEKLFF
TRBV5-5	TRBJ1-4	.	few	TGTGCCAGCAGCCCCGACAGACTTAATGAAAAACTGTTTTTT	CASSPDRLNEKLFF
TRBV5-1	TRBJ2-5	TRBD2	.	TGCGCCAGCAGTTATAGACTAGCGGGAGAGGGGGAGACCCAGTACTTC	CASSYRLAGEGETQYF
TRBV6-6	TRBJ1-5	.	.	TGTGCCAGCAGTCTTCAGGGGATAGGGCAGCCCCAGCATTTT	CASSLQGIGQPQHF
TRBV7-2	TRBJ2-1	TRBD2	many	TGTGCCAGCAGCTTGGAGCTAGCGGAATACAATGAGCAGTTCTTC	CASSLELAEYNEQFF
TRBV6-5	TRBJ1-1	.	few	TGTGCCAGCAGTTACCAGGGACACTCGAACACTGAAGCTTTCTTT	CASSYQGHSNTEAFF
TRBV5-1	TRBJ2-3	TRBD2	.	TGCGCCAGCAGCTTGGTAACGGCTAGCGGGCTCCGGTCGGTGACAGATACGCAGTATTTT	CASSLVTASGLRSVTDTQYF
TRBV2	TRBJ2-7	TRBD2	.	TGTGCCAGCAGTGCGGGGGGGCCGTTTGTCGAGCAGTACTTC	CASSAGGPFVEQYF
TRBV20-1	TRBJ1-2	.	few	TGCAGTGCTAGAGATCGGGTTGACAATGGCTACACCTTC	CSARDRVDNGYTF
TRBV7-9	TRBJ1-2	.	few	TGTGCCAGCAGCTTAGTACCGGACAGCCGTAAAGCTAACTATGGCTACACCTTC	CASSLVPDSRKANYGYTF